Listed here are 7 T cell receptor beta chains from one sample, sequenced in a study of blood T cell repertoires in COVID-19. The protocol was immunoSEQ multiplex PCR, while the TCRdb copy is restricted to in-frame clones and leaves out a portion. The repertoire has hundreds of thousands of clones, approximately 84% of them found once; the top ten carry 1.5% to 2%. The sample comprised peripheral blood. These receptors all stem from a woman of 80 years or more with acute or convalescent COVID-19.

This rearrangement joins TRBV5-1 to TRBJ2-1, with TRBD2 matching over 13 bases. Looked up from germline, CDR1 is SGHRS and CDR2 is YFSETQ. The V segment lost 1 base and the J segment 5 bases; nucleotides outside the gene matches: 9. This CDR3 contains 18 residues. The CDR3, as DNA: TGCGCCAGCAGCTTGACACCCTCACTAGCGGGAGGGGACAATGAGCAGTTCTTC. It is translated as CASSLTPSLAGGDNEQFF. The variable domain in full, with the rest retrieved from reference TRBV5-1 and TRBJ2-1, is KAGVTQTPRYLIKTRGQQVTLSCSPISGHRSVSWYQQTPGQGLQFLFEYFSETQRNKGNFPGRFSGRQFSNSRSEMNVSTLELGDSALYLCASSLTPSLAGGDNEQFFGPGTRLTVL.

The chain's CDR3 is CASSRTYTDRGLETQYF. As DNA, the CDR3 is TGTGCCAGCAGTCGAACTTACACAGACAGGGGCCTGGAGACCCAGTACTTC. The J gene is TRBJ2-5, the V gene TRBV27; 8 bases are a match to TRBD1. The CDR3 is 17 amino acids. V was clipped by 5 bases and J by 5 bases; unmatched bases: 16. The germline V gene has CDR1 MNHEY and CDR2 SMNVEV (reference sequence).

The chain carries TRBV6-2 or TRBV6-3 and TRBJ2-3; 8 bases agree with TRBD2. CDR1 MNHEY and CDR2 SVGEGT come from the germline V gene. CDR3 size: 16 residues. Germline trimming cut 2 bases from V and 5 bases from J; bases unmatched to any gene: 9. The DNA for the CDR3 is TGTGCCAGCAGTTACACCATAGCGGGGCACGAAGATACGCAGTATTTT. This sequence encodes CASSYTIAGHEDTQYF.

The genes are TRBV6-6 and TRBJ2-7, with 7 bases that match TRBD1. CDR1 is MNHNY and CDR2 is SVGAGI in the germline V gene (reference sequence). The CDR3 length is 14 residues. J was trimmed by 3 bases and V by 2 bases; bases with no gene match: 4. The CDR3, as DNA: TGTGCCAGCAGTTACCGGGACAGCATCTACGAGCAGTACTTC. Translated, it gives CASSYRDSIYEQYF.

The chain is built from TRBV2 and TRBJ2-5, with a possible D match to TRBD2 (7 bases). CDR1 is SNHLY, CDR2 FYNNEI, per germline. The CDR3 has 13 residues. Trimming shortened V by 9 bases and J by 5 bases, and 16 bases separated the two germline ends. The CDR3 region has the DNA TGTGCCAGTCAATGGGGGGGCGGGGAGACCCAGTACTTC. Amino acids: CASQWGGGETQYF. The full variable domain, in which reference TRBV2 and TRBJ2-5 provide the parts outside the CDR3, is EPEVTQTPSHQVTQMGQEVILRCVPISNHLYFYWYRQILGQKVEFLVSFYNNEISEKSEIFDDQFSVERPDGSNFTLKIRSTKLEDSAMYFCASQWGGGETQYFGPGTRLLVL.

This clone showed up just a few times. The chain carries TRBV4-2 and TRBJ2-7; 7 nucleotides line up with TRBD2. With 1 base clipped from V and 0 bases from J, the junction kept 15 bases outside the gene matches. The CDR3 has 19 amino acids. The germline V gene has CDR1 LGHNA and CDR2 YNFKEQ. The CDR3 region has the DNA TGTGCCAGCAGCCAAGCGGGCCTGGGGGTCGGGAGGTTCTCCTACGAGCAGTACTTC. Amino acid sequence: CASSQAGLGVGRFSYEQYF.

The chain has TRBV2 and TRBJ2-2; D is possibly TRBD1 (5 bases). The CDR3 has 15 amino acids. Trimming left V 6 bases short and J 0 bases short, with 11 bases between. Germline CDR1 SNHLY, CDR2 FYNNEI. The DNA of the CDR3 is TGTGCCAGCAGATTTGACAGCTCGAACACCGGGGAGCTGTTTTTT. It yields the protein CASRFDSSNTGELFF.